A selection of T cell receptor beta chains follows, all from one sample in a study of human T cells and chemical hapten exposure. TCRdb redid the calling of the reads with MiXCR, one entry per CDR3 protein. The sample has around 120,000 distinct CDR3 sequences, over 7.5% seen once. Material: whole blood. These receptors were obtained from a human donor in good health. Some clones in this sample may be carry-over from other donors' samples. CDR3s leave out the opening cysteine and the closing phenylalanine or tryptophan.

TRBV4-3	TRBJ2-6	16	ASSQMRQGSPGANVLT
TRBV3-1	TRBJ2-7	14	ASSQDWASGTREQY
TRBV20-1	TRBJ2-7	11	SAGGGSSYEQY
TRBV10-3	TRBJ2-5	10	AISDHQETQY
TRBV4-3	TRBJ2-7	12	ASSQGGEFYEQY
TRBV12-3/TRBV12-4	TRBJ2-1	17	ASSLRLRGTSGSRGEQF
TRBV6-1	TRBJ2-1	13	ASSSEGRINNEQF
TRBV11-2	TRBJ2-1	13	ASNHDRSSYNEQF
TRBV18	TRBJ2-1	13	ASSPAGTGNNEQF
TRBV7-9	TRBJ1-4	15	ASSLTAGGSANEKLF
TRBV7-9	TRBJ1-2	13	ASSLVWALGYGYT
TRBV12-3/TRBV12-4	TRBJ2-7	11	ASSLTISYEQY
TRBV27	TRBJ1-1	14	ASSLDRTPLNTEAF
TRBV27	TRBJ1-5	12	ASSPDRNNQPQH
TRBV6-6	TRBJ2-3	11	ASSFRSTDTQY
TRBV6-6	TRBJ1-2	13	ASSYSRDSSYGYT
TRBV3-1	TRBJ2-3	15	ASSRPGLADSTDTQY
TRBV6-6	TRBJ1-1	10	ASSNGNTEAF
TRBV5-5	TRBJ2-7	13	ASSFQGILTYEQY
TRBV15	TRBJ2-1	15	ATSREGVGGPYNEQF
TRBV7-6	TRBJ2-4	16	ASSLGPLAGGSKNIQY
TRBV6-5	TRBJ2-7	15	ASSPAGGERGSYEQY
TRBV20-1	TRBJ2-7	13	SARDDSLVLYEQY
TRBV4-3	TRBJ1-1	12	ASSQDRTATEAF
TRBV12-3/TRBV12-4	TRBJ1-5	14	ASSLAGQGLNQPQH
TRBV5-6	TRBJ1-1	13	ASTPPGRMNTEAF
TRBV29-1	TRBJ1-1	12	SAHPSGQGTEAF
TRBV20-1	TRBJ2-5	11	SATGTAQETQY
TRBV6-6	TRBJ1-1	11	ASITGLNTEAF
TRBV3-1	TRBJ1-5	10	ASSHIGQPQH
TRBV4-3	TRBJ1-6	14	ASSQERQLPNSPLH
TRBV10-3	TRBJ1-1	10	AISGGAAEAF
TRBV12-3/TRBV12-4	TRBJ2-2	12	ASSFWGRTGELF
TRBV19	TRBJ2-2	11	ASSMSSPGELF
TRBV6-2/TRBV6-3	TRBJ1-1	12	ASSYDSKNTEAF
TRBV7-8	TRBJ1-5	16	ASSPQTSTGYSNQPQH
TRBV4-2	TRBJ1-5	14	ASSQNTGNPGQPQH
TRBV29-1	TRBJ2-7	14	SVEAPLAGEIYEQY
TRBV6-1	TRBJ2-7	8	ASKEYEQY
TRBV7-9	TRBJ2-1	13	ASSSPSGRYNEQF